Listed here are 5 T cell receptor beta chains from one sample, sequenced in a study of T cell responses to AZD1222 COVID-19 vaccine (dated by TCRdb to the early 2020s). Library creation used the immunoSEQ multiplex PCR assay. TCRdb obtained this table from immuneACCESS and retained in-frame rearrangements with V and J assigned. These tables miss some clones; where compared with another copy, unresolved V genes account for less than half of the shortfall, and the remainder is unexplained. Present in this sample are 100,000 to 140,000 clones, 80% to 90% of which were seen just once. The ten largest make up about 6.6% of the sample. The sample's time point label, in plain terms: baseline before first vaccination. This specimen consisted of peripheral blood, obtained on day 0 of AZD1222 vaccination. All receptors derive from an adult in good health.

The chain links TRBV7-3 to TRBJ1-1; D not certain. This CDR3 is built from 13 residues. The germline V gene encodes CDR1 SGHTA and CDR2 FQGTGA. V was cut by 1 base and J by 0 bases, with 3 bases left in between. CDR3 DNA sequence: TGTGCCAGCAGCTTAATCGTGAACACTGAAGCTTTCTTT. It yields the protein CASSLIVNTEAFF. The full variable domain, with the rest looked up from reference TRBV7-3 and TRBJ1-1, is GAGVSQTPSNKVTEKGKYVELRCDPISGHTALYWYRQSLGQGPEFLIYFQGTGAADDSGLPNDRFFAVRPEGSVSTLKIQRTERGDSAVYLCASSLIVNTEAFFGQGTRLTVV.

The chain uses TRBV6-5 and TRBJ1-5; TRBD1 is a possible D gene (6 bases). Between the trimmed V and J ends, which lost 7 bases and 4 bases, there was a span of 11 bases. The germline V gene has CDR1 MNHEY and CDR2 SVGAGI. The CDR3 runs 13 residues. In nucleotides, the CDR3 is TGTGCCAGCAAGAAAGGGGGAAATCAGCCCCAGCATTTT. Translated, it gives CASKKGGNQPQHF.

V is TRBV7-9 and J is TRBJ2-1; 9 bases match TRBD2. Germline lookup yields CDR1 SEHNR and CDR2 FQNEAQ (reference sequence). This CDR3 comprises 15 residues. V trimming: 5 bases; J trimming: 2 bases; junction bases outside the gene matches: 4. CDR3 coding DNA: TGTGCCAGCAGCGAGCGGGGGGCCCCCTACAATGAGCAGTTCTTC. It is translated as CASSERGAPYNEQFF.

This chain uses TRBV7-9 with TRBJ2-2; 7 nucleotides match TRBD2. Germline V gives CDR1 SEHNR, CDR2 FQNEAQ (reference sequence). J was trimmed by 3 bases and V by 7 bases; bases with no gene match: 14. CDR3 size: 17 residues. CDR3 region: CASNLVPRGSDTGELFF. The CDR3 DNA reads as TGTGCCAGCAACCTCGTTCCCCGCGGGAGCGACACCGGGGAGCTGTTTTTT. Based on the CDR3 plus reference TRBV7-9 and TRBJ2-2, the full variable domain is DTGVSQNPRHKITKRGQNVTFRCDPISEHNRLYWYRQTLGQGPEFLTYFQNEAQLEKSRLLSDRFSAERPKGSFSTLEIQRTEQGDSAMYLCASNLVPRGSDTGELFFGEGSRLTVL.

The rearrangement joins TRBV28 to TRBJ2-2, with D tentatively TRBD2 (5 bases). Germline CDR1 MDHEN, CDR2 SYDVKM. V lost 3 bases to trimming and J lost 4 bases, with 15 bases between them. This CDR3 has 16 residues. The CDR3 region has the DNA TGTGCCAGCAGTTTTGTTAGCGCCCCCTCCACCGGGGAGCTGTTTTTT. This codes for CASSFVSAPSTGELFF.